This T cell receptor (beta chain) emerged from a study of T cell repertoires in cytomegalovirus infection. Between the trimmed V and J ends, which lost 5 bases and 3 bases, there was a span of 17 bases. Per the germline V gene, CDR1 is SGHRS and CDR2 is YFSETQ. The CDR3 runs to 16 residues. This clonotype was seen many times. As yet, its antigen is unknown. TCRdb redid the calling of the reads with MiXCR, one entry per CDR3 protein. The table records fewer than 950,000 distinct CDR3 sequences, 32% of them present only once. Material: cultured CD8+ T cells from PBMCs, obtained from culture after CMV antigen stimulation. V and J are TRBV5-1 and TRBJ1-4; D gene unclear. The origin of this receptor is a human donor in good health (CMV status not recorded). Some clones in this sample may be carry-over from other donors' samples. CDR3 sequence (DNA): TGCGCCAGCAGGGGCAGCGGTTCGGGGTCTAATGAAAAACTGTTTTTT. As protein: CASRGSGSGSNEKLFF.